The 14 T cell receptor beta chains given below trace back to one sample, sequenced in a study of graft-versus-host responses after intestinal transplantation. The assay was immunoSEQ multiplex PCR, and TCRdb's table has in-frame clones only and misses some. The profile shows some 120,000 clones, approximately 90% of them singletons. Their antigen targets remain unknown. The starting material was unstimulated CD4+ T cells sorted from spleen or lymph node cells, obtained before intestinal transplant. The receptors were gathered from a human donor who received an intestinal transplant.

This chain uses TRBV6-1 with TRBJ1-5, with D possibly being TRBD1 (6 bases). The CDR3 has 14 residues. Looked up from germline, CDR1 is MNHNS and CDR2 is SASEGT. With 6 bases removed from V and 2 bases from J, the gap between germline ends came to 11 bases. CDR3 sequence: CASRGAGGNQPQHF. CDR3 sequence (DNA): TGTGCCAGCAGGGGGGCAGGGGGCAATCAGCCCCAGCATTTT.

This chain uses TRBV6-6 with TRBJ2-3; 8 bases agree with TRBD2. V lost 6 bases, J lost 0 bases, and 8 bases stayed unmatched. CDR1 is MNHNY, CDR2 SVGAGI, per germline (reference sequence). The CDR3 sequence is 16 residues long. The CDR3 bases are TGTGCCAGCAGCTCAACCCGGGGGGGGAGCACAGATACGCAGTATTTT. It is translated as CASSSTRGGSTDTQYF.

The rearrangement joins TRBV7-8 to TRBJ1-1, with TRBD1 matching 12 bases. CDR3 length: 19 amino acids. V shed 5 bases and J 2 bases; nucleotides not matched to a gene: 15. Per the germline V gene, CDR1 is SGHVS and CDR2 is FQNEAQ. The CDR3 is CASSRGTGGISRGNTEAFF. Written as DNA, the CDR3 is TGTGCCAGCAGCAGAGGGACAGGGGGCATATCAAGGGGAAACACTGAAGCTTTCTTT.

V and J are TRBV7-9 and TRBJ1-2; D not certain. Germline V gives CDR1 SEHNR, CDR2 FQNEAQ (reference sequence). The CDR3 totals 12 residues. With 3 bases removed from V and 11 bases from J, the gap between germline ends came to 13 bases. The CDR3 sequence: CASSFPGGRYTF. CDR3 in DNA: TGTGCCAGCAGCTTTCCCGGAGGGCGGTACACCTTC.

This clone was seen a single time. V and J are TRBV27 and TRBJ2-3, with 14 positions matching TRBD2. Germline CDR1 reads MNHEY; CDR2 reads SMNVEV (reference sequence). This CDR3 comprises 18 residues. Trimming at V came to 5 bases and at J to 4 bases, leaving 11 bases not matched to a gene. CDR3 sequence (DNA): TGTGCCAGCAGTCCCCGACTAGCGGGAGGGTTCGGGGCAGATACGCAGTATTTT. It codes for CASSPRLAGGFGADTQYF.

This rearrangement joins TRBV5-6 to TRBJ2-5, with D perhaps matching TRBD2 (6 bases). CDR3 length: 14 amino acids. The V end lost 0 bases, the J end lost 3 bases, and 9 bases lay between the germline ends. Germline V CDR1 and CDR2: SGHDT, YYEEEE. CDR3 bases: TGTGCCAGCAGCTTGGATCCGGGGGAAGAGACCCAGTACTTC. It is translated as CASSLDPGEETQYF.

V usage is TRBV10-2 and J usage is TRBJ2-2, with D perhaps TRBD2 (6 bases). V was trimmed by 4 bases and J by 4 bases, leaving 7 bases between them. The CDR3 length is 13 residues. Germline values: CDR1 WSHSY, CDR2 SAAADI. The DNA for the CDR3 is TGCGCCAGCAGTGTCGGGGGCACCGGGGAGCTGTTTTTT. This sequence encodes CASSVGGTGELFF.

The genes are TRBV7-6 and TRBJ1-3; 8 bases map to TRBD1. V was pared by 1 base and J by 0 bases, with 14 bases of the junction left unmatched. The CDR3 sequence is 20 residues long. Germline V CDR1 and CDR2: SGHVS, FNYEAQ. This CDR3 reads CASSLVSGTGSPFSGNTIYF. The CDR3 DNA reads as TGTGCCAGCAGCTTAGTTTCCGGGACAGGTTCCCCTTTCTCTGGAAACACCATATATTTT. Full variable domain (rest looked up from reference TRBV7-6 and TRBJ1-3): GAGVSQSPRYKVTKRGQDVALRCDPISGHVSLYWYRQALGQGPEFLTYFNYEAQQDKSGLPNDRFSAERPEGSISTLTIQRTEQRDSAMYRCASSLVSGTGSPFSGNTIYFGEGSWLTVV.

The chain has TRBV5-1 and TRBJ1-2; D unresolved. This CDR3 is 15 amino acids long. V shed 3 bases and J shed 0 bases, with 12 bases lying between them. The germline gives CDR1 SGHRS, CDR2 YFSETQ. The CDR3 coding sequence is TGCGCCAGCAGCTCTCAAGCCTCCCCTAACTATGGCTACACCTTC. It encodes CASSSQASPNYGYTF.

This chain joins TRBV5-1 and TRBJ2-1; 7 bases are shared with TRBD1. The V segment lost 0 bases and the J segment 2 bases; nucleotides outside the gene matches: 2. CDR1 and CDR2 from the germline V gene are SGHRS and YFSETQ. The CDR3 spans 15 residues. In nucleotides, the CDR3 is TGCGCCAGCAGCTTGGACAGGGGAGCCTACAATGAGCAGTTCTTC. Encoded protein: CASSLDRGAYNEQFF.

This chain joins TRBV27 and TRBJ2-5, with a tentative D call TRBD1 (6 bases). Germline V lookup: CDR1 MNHEY, CDR2 SMNVEV (reference sequence). Trimming removed 6 bases at V and 5 bases at J, with 16 bases between. The CDR3 sequence is 14 residues long. The CDR3 DNA sequence: TGTGCCAGCAGAACAACAGGGCGAGAGGAGACCCAGTACTTC. Its translation: CASRTTGREETQYF.

The J gene is TRBJ1-1, the V gene TRBV5-5, with D uncertain. This CDR3 is built from 12 residues. Trimming took off 3 bases at V and 11 bases at J, with 14 bases between the two ends. The germline gives CDR1 SGHKS, CDR2 YYEKEE (reference sequence). The CDR3 sequence is CASSSGWLGAFF. Here the CDR3 DNA reads TGTGCCAGCAGCTCCGGGTGGCTTGGGGCTTTCTTT. Full variable domain (rest looked up from reference TRBV5-5 and TRBJ1-1): DAGVTQSPTHLIKTRGQQVTLRCSPISGHKSVSWYQQVLGQGPQFIFQYYEKEERGRGNFPDRFSARQFPNYSSELNVNALLLGDSALYLCASSSGWLGAFFGQGTRLTVV.

V usage is TRBV30 and J usage is TRBJ2-3, with 8 bases lining up with TRBD1. The ends lost 8 bases at V and 6 bases at J; junction bases unmatched: 13. Germline assignment: CDR1 GTSNPN and CDR2 SVGIG (reference sequence). There are 14 residues in the CDR3. The CDR3 DNA sequence: TGTGCCCACTCGACGGGCAGGGGGCCGGATACGCAGTATTTT. Residues: CAHSTGRGPDTQYF.

The rearrangement uses TRBV5-1 and TRBJ2-3; 11 nucleotides line up with TRBD2. The V gene's germline CDR1 is SGHRS and CDR2 YFSETQ. J lost 1 base, V lost 4 bases, and 8 bases had no gene match. The CDR3 runs to 17 residues. The CDR3 here is CASSLASGRFGTDTQYF. Here the CDR3 DNA reads TGCGCCAGCAGCCTAGCTAGCGGGAGGTTTGGCACAGATACGCAGTATTTT.